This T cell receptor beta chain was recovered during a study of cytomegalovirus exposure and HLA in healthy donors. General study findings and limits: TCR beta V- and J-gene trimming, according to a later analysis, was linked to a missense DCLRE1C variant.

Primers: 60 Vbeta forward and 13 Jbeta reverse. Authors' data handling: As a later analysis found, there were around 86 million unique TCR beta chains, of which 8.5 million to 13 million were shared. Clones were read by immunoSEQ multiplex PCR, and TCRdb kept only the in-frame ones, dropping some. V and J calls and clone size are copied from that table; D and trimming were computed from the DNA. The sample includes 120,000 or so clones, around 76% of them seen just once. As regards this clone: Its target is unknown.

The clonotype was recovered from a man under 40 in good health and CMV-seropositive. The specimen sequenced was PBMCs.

CDR3 region: CASSPNSGLSYEQYF. The CDR3 region has the DNA TGTGCCAGCTCACCTAACTCGGGACTGAGTTACGAGCAGTACTTC. V is TRBV18 and J is TRBJ2-7; tentatively, D is TRBD2 (6 bases). Germline V gene data show CDR1 as KGHSH and CDR2 as LQKENI. The CDR3 has 15 residues. Trimming stripped 3 bases from V and 4 bases from J, with 16 bases between.